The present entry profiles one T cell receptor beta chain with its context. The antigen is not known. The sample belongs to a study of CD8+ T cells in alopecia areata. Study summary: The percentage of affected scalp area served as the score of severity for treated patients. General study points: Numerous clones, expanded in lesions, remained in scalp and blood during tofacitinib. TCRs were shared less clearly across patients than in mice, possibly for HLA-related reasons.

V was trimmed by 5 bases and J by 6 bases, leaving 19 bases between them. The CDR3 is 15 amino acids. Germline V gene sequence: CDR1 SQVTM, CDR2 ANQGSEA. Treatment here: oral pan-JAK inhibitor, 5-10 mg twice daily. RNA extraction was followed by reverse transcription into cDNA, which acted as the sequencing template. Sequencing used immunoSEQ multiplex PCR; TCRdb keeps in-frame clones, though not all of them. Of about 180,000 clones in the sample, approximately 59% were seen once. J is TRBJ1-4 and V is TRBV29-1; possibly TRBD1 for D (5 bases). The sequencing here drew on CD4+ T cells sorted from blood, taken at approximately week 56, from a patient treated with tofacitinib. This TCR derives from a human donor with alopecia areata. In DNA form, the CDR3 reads TGCAGCGTTTCCATGGGGCCCGGAGGGTATGAAAAACTGTTTTTT. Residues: CSVSMGPGGYEKLFF.